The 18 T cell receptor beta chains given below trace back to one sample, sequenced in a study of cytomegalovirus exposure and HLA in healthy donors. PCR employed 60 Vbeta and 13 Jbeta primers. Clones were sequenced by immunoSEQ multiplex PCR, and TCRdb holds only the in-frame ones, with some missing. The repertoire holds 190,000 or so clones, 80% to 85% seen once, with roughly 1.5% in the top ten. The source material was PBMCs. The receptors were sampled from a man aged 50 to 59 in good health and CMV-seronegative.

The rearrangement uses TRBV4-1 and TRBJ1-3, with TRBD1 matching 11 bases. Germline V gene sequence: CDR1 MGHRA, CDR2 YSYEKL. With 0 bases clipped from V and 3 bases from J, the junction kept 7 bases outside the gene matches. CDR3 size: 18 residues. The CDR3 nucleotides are TGCGCCAGCAGCCAAGACCCCTCGGGACAGGGGGTTGGAAACACCATATATTTT. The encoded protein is CASSQDPSGQGVGNTIYF.

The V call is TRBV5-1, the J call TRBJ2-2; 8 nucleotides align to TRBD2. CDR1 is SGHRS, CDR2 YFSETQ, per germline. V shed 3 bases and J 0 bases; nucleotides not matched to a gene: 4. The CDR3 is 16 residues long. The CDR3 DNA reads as TGCGCCAGCAGCTGGCGGGAGGCCACGAACACCGGGGAGCTGTTTTTT. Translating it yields CASSWREATNTGELFF.

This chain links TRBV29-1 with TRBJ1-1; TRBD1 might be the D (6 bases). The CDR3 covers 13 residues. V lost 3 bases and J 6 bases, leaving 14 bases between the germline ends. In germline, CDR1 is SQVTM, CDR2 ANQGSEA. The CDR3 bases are TGCAGCGTTGATCCTGACAGGAAGGCTGAAGCTTTCTTT. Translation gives CSVDPDRKAEAFF.

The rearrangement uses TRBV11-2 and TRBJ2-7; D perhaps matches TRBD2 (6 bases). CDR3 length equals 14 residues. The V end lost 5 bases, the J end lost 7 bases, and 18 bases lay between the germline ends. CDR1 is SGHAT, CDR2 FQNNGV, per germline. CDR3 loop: CASSPGTFAREQYF. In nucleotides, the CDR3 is TGTGCCAGCAGCCCCGGGACTTTTGCGAGGGAGCAGTACTTC.

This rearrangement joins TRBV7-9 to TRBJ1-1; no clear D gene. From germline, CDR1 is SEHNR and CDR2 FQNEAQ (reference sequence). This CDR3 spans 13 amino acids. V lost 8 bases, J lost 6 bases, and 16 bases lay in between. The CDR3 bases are TGTGCCAGCGGTCTTCTGCATGTAGCTGAAGCTTTCTTT. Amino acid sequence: CASGLLHVAEAFF.

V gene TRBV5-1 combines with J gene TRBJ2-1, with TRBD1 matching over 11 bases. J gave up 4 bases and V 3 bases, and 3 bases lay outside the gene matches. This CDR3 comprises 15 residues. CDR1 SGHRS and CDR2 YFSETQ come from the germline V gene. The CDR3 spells CASSWTGGGYNEQFF. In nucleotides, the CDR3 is TGCGCCAGCAGCTGGACAGGGGGCGGATACAATGAGCAGTTCTTC.

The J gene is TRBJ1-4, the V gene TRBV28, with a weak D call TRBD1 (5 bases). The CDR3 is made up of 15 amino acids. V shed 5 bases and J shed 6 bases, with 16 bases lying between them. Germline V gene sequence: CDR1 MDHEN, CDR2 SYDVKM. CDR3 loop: CASSPSGGSHEKLFF. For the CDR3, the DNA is TGTGCCAGCAGTCCCTCCGGGGGTAGTCATGAAAAACTGTTTTTT.

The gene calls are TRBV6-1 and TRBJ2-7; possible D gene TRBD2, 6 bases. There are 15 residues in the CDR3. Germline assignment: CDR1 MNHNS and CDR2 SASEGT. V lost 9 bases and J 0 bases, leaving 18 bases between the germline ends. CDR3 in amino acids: CASRRDAQISYEQYF. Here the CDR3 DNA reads TGTGCCAGTCGGAGGGACGCCCAGATCTCCTACGAGCAGTACTTC.

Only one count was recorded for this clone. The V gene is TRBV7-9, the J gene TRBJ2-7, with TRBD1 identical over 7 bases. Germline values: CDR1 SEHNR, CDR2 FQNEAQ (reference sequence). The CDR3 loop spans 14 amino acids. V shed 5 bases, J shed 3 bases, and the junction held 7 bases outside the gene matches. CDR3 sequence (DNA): TGTGCCAGCAGCCTTTACACAGGGGACTACGAGCAGTACTTC. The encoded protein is CASSLYTGDYEQYF.

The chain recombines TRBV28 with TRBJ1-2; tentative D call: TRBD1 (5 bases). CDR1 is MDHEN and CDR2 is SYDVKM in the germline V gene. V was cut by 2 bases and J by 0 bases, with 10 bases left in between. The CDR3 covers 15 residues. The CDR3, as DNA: TGTGCCAGCAGTTTAAAAGGGGCCACTAACTATGGCTACACCTTC. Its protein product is CASSLKGATNYGYTF.

CDR3 coding DNA: TGTGCCAGCAGCTTGCGACAGGCTAACAATCAGCCCCAGCATTTT. Encoded protein: CASSLRQANNQPQHF. The chain recombines TRBV5-6 with TRBJ1-5; TRBD1 might be the D (6 bases). Germline V gives CDR1 SGHDT, CDR2 YYEEEE. The CDR3 runs to 15 residues. V lost 1 base and J 3 bases, leaving 11 bases between the germline ends.

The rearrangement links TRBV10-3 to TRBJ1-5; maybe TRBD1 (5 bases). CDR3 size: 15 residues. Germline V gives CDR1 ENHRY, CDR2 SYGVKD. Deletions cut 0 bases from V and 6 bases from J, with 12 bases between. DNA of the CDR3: TGTGCCATCAGTGAGTCGGGGGGGGGACGTCAGCCCCAGCATTTT. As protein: CAISESGGGRQPQHF.

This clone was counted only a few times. The CDR3 here is CASSLQGTGANVLTF. CDR3 DNA sequence: TGTGCCAGCAGCCTACAGGGTACTGGGGCCAACGTCCTGACTTTC. This chain joins TRBV5-6 and TRBJ2-6, with D perhaps TRBD1 (6 bases). This CDR3 has 15 amino acids. Germline CDR1 reads SGHDT; CDR2 reads YYEEEE. Trimming removed 4 bases at V and 2 bases at J, with 10 bases between.

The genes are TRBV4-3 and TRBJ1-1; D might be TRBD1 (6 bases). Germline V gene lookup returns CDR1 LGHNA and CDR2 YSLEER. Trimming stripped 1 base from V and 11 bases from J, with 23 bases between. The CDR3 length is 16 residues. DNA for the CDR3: TGCGCCAGCAGCCAAGCAAGAGGCGGGGGCGCGAGGCCGGCTTTCTTT. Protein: CASSQARGGGARPAFF.

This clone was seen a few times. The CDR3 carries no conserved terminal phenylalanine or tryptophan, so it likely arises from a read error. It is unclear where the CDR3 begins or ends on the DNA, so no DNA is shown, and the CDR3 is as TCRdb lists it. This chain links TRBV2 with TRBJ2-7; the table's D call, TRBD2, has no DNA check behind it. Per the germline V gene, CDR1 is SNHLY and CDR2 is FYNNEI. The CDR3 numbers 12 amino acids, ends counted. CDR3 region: CASSPWAGGLLL.

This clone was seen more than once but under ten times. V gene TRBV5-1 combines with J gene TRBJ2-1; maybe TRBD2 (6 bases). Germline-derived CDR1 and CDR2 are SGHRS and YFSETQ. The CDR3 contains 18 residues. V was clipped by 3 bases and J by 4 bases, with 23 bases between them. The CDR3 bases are TGCGCCAGCAGCTCCGGCATGACCTCGGGCGGGACTTACAATGAGCAGTTCTTC. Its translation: CASSSGMTSGGTYNEQFF.

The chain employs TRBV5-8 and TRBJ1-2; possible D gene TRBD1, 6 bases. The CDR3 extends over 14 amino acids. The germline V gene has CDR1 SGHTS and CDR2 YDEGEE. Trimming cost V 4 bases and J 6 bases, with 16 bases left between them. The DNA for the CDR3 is TGTGCCAGCAGCAGATTACAGGGTCGGGATGGCTACACCTTC. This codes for CASSRLQGRDGYTF.

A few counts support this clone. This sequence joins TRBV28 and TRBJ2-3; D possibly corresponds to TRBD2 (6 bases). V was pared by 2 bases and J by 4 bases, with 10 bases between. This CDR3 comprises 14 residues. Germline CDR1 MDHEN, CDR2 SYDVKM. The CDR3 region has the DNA TGTGCCAGCAGTTTAGCGGGAAGGGCAGATACGCAGTATTTT. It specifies CASSLAGRADTQYF.